This T cell receptor (beta chain) was found in a study of T cells of healthy individuals. TCRdb passed the 5' RACE reads through MiXCR, listing each CDR3 protein once. This table has 65,000 to 95,000 distinct CDR3 sequences, approximately 4.7% appearing once. The source of this sequence is a female donor in good health.

The CDR3 here is CSALTRQADTQYF. In nucleotides, the CDR3 is TGCAGTGCCCTCACCCGACAGGCAGATACGCAGTATTTT. The chain recombines TRBV20-1 with TRBJ2-3, with D possibly TRBD1 on 6 matching bases. CDR1 and CDR2 (germline): DFQATT, SNEGSKA (reference sequence). The CDR3 runs 13 residues. V lost 6 bases, J lost 4 bases, and 14 bases lay in between.